Included here is one T cell receptor (beta chain) sequence, with context. The source of the sample is a study of blood T cell repertoires in COVID-19. About the research overall: Sources were T cells, B-cell-depleted T cells, or PBMCs; the material itself was cDNA or gDNA.

Germline V gene sequence: CDR1 SGHRS, CDR2 YFSETQ. Germline trimming cut 5 bases from V and 1 base from J; bases unmatched to any gene: 2. CDR3 length equals 14 residues. Data came from immunoSEQ multiplex PCR; TCRdb stores just in-frame clones and leaves some out. The sample carries 130,000 or so clones, roughly 91% recorded once. The gene calls are TRBV5-1 and TRBJ2-3, with 9 bases lining up with TRBD2. This TCR derives from a man between 60 and 75 years old with COVID-19, enrolled during active disease. The sequenced sample was peripheral blood. CDR3 residues: CASSVAGGTDTQYF. As DNA, the CDR3 is TGCGCCAGCAGTGTAGCGGGGGGCACAGATACGCAGTATTTT.